One and the same sample provided the 28 T cell receptor beta chains below, sequenced in a study of PD-L1 blockade in urothelial cancer. Time point specified: pretreatment peripheral blood. Here immunoSEQ multiplex PCR was the method, and the copy in TCRdb shows in-frame clones only, minus some. The sample carries about 52,000 clones, approximately 77% recorded once. The sequences come from PBMCs, collected around atezolizumab (anti-PD-L1) treatment. The receptors shown here come from a man aged 65 to 85 with urothelial cancer.

The chain joins TRBV7-6 to TRBJ2-5; a possible D gene is TRBD1 (5 bases). The CDR3 is 16 residues long. V lost 5 bases and J lost 1, with 17 bases in between. Germline lookup yields CDR1 SGHVS and CDR2 FNYEAQ. The CDR3 DNA is TGTGCCAGCAGCCCCCCCCTTGACAGAGCCCAAGAGACCCAGTACTTC. Encoded protein: CASSPPLDRAQETQYF.

The chain has TRBV6-1 and TRBJ1-2; tentatively, D is TRBD1 (6 bases). Germline V lookup: CDR1 MNHNS, CDR2 SASEGT. V shed 4 bases and J shed 4 bases, with 16 bases lying between them. The CDR3 is made up of 15 amino acids. The CDR3 nucleotides read TGTGCCAGCAGTGTCACACAGGGTGCCAGCTATGGCTACACCTTC. Protein: CASSVTQGASYGYTF.

In regard to this clone: Germline is not matched at one junction end, which may reflect a read error. V and J are TRBV6-5 and TRBJ1-1, with D hard to call. Germline assignment: CDR1 MNHEY and CDR2 SVGAGI. This CDR3 contains 13 residues. DNA for the CDR3: TGTGCCAGCACTCTAGACCCGAACGCTGAAGCTTTCTTT. Translating gives CASTLDPNAEAFF.

The CDR3 protein is CASSTGMVTDTQYF. The DNA of the CDR3 is TGTGCCAGCAGTACAGGGATGGTGACAGATACGCAGTATTTT. The genes are TRBV28 and TRBJ2-3; weak D call: TRBD1 (6 bases). Germline V gives CDR1 MDHEN, CDR2 SYDVKM. V was shortened by 5 bases and J by 3 bases, with 12 bases between the two germline ends. The length of the CDR3 is 14 residues.

The chain uses TRBV4-3 and TRBJ2-1; TRBD2 agrees at 8 bases. Germline V gene data show CDR1 as LGHNA and CDR2 as YSLEER. The ends lost 1 base at V and 6 bases at J; junction bases unmatched: 8. The CDR3 is 16 residues long. CDR3 sequence: CASSQVAGGGGNEQFF. CDR3 nucleotide sequence: TGCGCCAGCAGCCAAGTGGCGGGGGGAGGGGGCAATGAGCAGTTCTTC.

The chain is built from TRBV6-6 and TRBJ2-7; D is possibly TRBD2 (6 bases). This CDR3 comprises 16 residues. In germline, CDR1 is MNHNY, CDR2 SVGAGI (reference sequence). The germline V and J ends were trimmed by 2 bases and 3 bases, with 17 bases remaining between them. The CDR3 protein is CASSYERDSHFYEQYF. In DNA, the CDR3 is TGTGCCAGCAGTTACGAACGGGACTCACATTTCTACGAGCAGTACTTC.

V gene TRBV13 combines with J gene TRBJ2-3; 7 bases map to TRBD1. V lost 4 bases and J lost 4; bases outside the gene matches: 5. This CDR3 comprises 14 residues. Germline CDR1 and CDR2: PRHDT and FYEKMQ (reference sequence). CDR3 DNA: TGTGCCAGCAGCTCGCAGGGGGTTGCAGATACGCAGTATTTT. Amino acids: CASSSQGVADTQYF.

The chain has TRBV7-2 and TRBJ2-3; TRBD1 matches 9 bases. CDR1 SGHTA and CDR2 FQGNSA come from the germline V gene. The CDR3 runs to 14 residues. The V segment lost 1 base and the J segment 9 bases; nucleotides outside the gene matches: 5. The CDR3 loop is CASSLDRGRQTQYF. CDR3 nucleotides: TGTGCCAGCAGCTTAGACAGGGGGCGGCAGACGCAGTATTTT.

This sequence joins TRBV28 and TRBJ1-2, with D possibly being TRBD1 (6 bases). The germline V gene encodes CDR1 MDHEN and CDR2 SYDVKM. V was shortened by 3 bases and J by 1 base, with 12 bases between the two germline ends. The CDR3 spans 15 residues. The CDR3 reads CASSFGGASNYGYTF. CDR3 in DNA: TGTGCCAGCAGTTTCGGGGGGGCTAGTAACTATGGCTACACCTTC.

In the case of this clone: This may arise from a read error, as a much more abundant clone is one base away. The chain links TRBV25-1 to TRBJ1-1, with 7 bases that match TRBD1. The V and J ends lost 6 bases and 3 bases, in that order; junction bases with no gene match: 13. Germline-derived CDR1 and CDR2 are MGHDK and SYGVNS. This CDR3 spans 16 amino acids. The DNA for the CDR3 is TGTGCCAGCAGGAACAACAGGGGTTCTAGGGACACTGAAGCTTTCTTT. Translating it yields CASRNNRGSRDTEAFF. Combining the CDR3 with reference TRBV25-1 and TRBJ1-1 gives the whole variable domain EADIYQTPRYLVIGTGKKITLECSQTMGHDKMYWYQQDPGMELHLIHYSYGVNSTEKGDLSSESTVSRIRTEHFPLTLESARPSHTSQYLCASRNNRGSRDTEAFFGQGTRLTVV.

The chain joins TRBV29-1 to TRBJ2-7; tentatively, D is TRBD2 (5 bases). The CDR3 has 13 amino acids. The V and J ends lost 1 base and 3 bases respectively, with 10 bases between them. The germline gives CDR1 SQVTM, CDR2 ANQGSEA. The CDR3 sequence is CSVEGLGGYEQYF. The DNA of the CDR3 is TGCAGCGTTGAAGGGCTCGGAGGCTACGAGCAGTACTTC.

The chain links TRBV4-2 to TRBJ2-7, with D possibly being TRBD2 (6 bases). Germline CDR1 is LGHNA and CDR2 is YNFKEQ. Trimming shortened V by 2 bases and J by 5 bases, and 13 bases separated the two germline ends. The CDR3 totals 14 residues. In DNA form, the CDR3 reads TGTGCCAGCAGCCAATACGGGAGTAGCGACGAGCAGTACTTC. The encoded protein is CASSQYGSSDEQYF.

Many counts were recorded for this clone. This CDR3 is CASSPEGAGELFF. CDR3 nucleotide sequence: TGCGCCAGCAGCCCGGAAGGGGCCGGGGAGCTGTTTTTT. This chain connects TRBV5-1 to TRBJ2-2; D may be TRBD1 (5 bases). V was pared by 4 bases and J by 6 bases, with 10 bases between. In germline, CDR1 is SGHRS, CDR2 YFSETQ. The CDR3 contains 13 residues.

The rearrangement uses TRBV4-1 and TRBJ2-7; 7 nucleotides agree with TRBD1. The ends lost 1 base at V and 2 bases at J; junction bases unmatched: 5. CDR1 and CDR2 from the germline V gene are MGHRA and YSYEKL. The CDR3 runs to 15 residues. CDR3 in DNA: TGCGCCAGCAGCCAAGGTCGGCAGGGGGCCTACGAGCAGTACTTC. The encoded protein is CASSQGRQGAYEQYF.

J is TRBJ2-1 and V is TRBV5-4; 8 nucleotides align to TRBD2. The CDR3 is 17 amino acids. Germline V gives CDR1 SGHNT, CDR2 YYREEE (reference sequence). Trimming took 4 bases from V and 6 from J; bases not matched to a gene: 15. The CDR3: CASSRPLAGAAGNEQFF. The CDR3 nucleotides are TGTGCCAGCAGCCGGCCCCTAGCGGGCGCTGCTGGCAATGAGCAGTTCTTC.

The chain is built from TRBV5-6 and TRBJ2-3; 9 bases map to TRBD1. The CDR3 totals 15 residues. Germline assignment: CDR1 SGHDT and CDR2 YYEEEE. J lost 5 bases, V lost 0 bases, and 4 bases had no gene match. In nucleotides, the CDR3 is TGTGCCAGCAGCTTGGGGGGACAGGGCATAGATACGCAGTATTTT. Amino acids: CASSLGGQGIDTQYF.

This clone was seen just once. The chain joins TRBV29-1 to TRBJ2-7, with TRBD1 matching 8 bases. Germline V gene lookup returns CDR1 SQVTM and CDR2 ANQGSEA. Trimming cost V 6 bases and J 4 bases; bases outside gene matches: 8. The CDR3 runs to 13 residues. In nucleotides, the CDR3 is TGCAGCGTGCCCGGGACAGGACCTTACGAGCAGTACTTC. It codes for CSVPGTGPYEQYF.

The chain recombines TRBV2 with TRBJ1-2, with D possibly being TRBD1 (6 bases). Germline-derived CDR1 and CDR2 are SNHLY and FYNNEI. V was shortened by 0 bases and J by 3 bases, with 14 bases between the two germline ends. This CDR3 has 16 amino acids. Written as DNA, the CDR3 is TGTGCCAGCAGTGAAGCGGGTAGGACAGCGGACTATGGCTACACCTTC. This sequence encodes CASSEAGRTADYGYTF.

The CDR3 DNA sequence: TGTGCCAGCTCACCGGGGGGGAACACTGAAGCTTTCTTT. It specifies CASSPGGNTEAFF. V is TRBV18 and J is TRBJ1-1; perhaps TRBD1 as D (5 bases). V gave up 3 bases and J gave up 1 base, with 6 bases separating them. The germline CDR1 and CDR2 sequences are KGHSH and LQKENI. This CDR3 comprises 13 residues.

The gene calls are TRBV30 and TRBJ2-1, with D perhaps matching TRBD2 (6 bases). Trimming pared 6 bases from V and 3 bases from J, leaving 15 bases between. The CDR3 spans 14 residues. Germline CDR1 GTSNPN, CDR2 SVGIG (reference sequence). As DNA, the CDR3 is TGTGCCTGCAAGCTTGCGGGAAGCTACAATGAGCAGTTCTTC. Protein product: CACKLAGSYNEQFF.

This clone was detected only a few times. V is TRBV6-1 and J is TRBJ1-4; maybe TRBD1 (5 bases). This CDR3 comprises 15 residues. V was cut by 4 bases and J by 6 bases, with 15 bases left in between. Germline values: CDR1 MNHNS, CDR2 SASEGT. The CDR3 here is CASSGFGGNHEKLFF. The CDR3, as DNA: TGTGCCAGCAGTGGTTTCGGGGGGAACCATGAAAAACTGTTTTTT.

The chain couples TRBV11-2 to TRBJ1-2, with TRBD1 matching over 10 bases. The junction had 7 bases not matched to a gene; V was cut back by 5 bases and J by 7 bases. The CDR3 is made up of 14 amino acids. Germline V CDR1 and CDR2: SGHAT, FQNNGV. The DNA for the CDR3 is TGTGCCAGCAGCACCGGGACAGGGGATCGTGGCTACACCTTC. This sequence encodes CASSTGTGDRGYTF.

The chain carries TRBV19 and TRBJ2-6; the D is unclear. The CDR3 spans 16 residues. CDR1 and CDR2 from the germline V gene are LNHDA and SQIVND (reference sequence). V was cut by 6 bases and J by 0 bases, with 12 bases left in between. CDR3 residues: CASSTIRSSGANVLTF. In nucleotides, the CDR3 is TGTGCCAGTAGCACAATCCGATCCTCTGGGGCCAACGTCCTGACTTTC. The variable domain in full, with the rest retrieved from reference TRBV19 and TRBJ2-6, is DGGITQSPKYLFRKEGQNVTLSCEQNLNHDAMYWYRQDPGQGLRLIYYSQIVNDFQKGDIAEGYSVSREKKESFPLTVTSAQKNPTAFYLCASSTIRSSGANVLTFGAGSRLTVL.

The CDR3 protein is CASARREGNTIYF. The CDR3, as DNA: TGTGCCAGCGCACGCAGGGAAGGAAACACCATATATTTT. The chain has TRBV9 and TRBJ1-3; weak D call: TRBD1 (5 bases). Germline CDR1 reads SGDLS; CDR2 reads YYNGEE. With 7 bases removed from V and 4 bases from J, the gap between germline ends came to 12 bases. The CDR3 sequence is 13 residues long. Based on the CDR3 plus reference TRBV9 and TRBJ1-3, the full variable domain is DSGVTQTPKHLITATGQRVTLRCSPRSGDLSVYWYQQSLDQGLQFLIQYYNGEERAKGNILERFSAQQFPDLHSELNLSSLELGDSALYFCASARREGNTIYFGEGSWLTVV.

In this sample, this clone turned up once. V gene TRBV9 combines with J gene TRBJ2-1; 9 nucleotides align to TRBD2. This CDR3 is built from 16 residues. Per germline, CDR1 SGDLS and CDR2 YYNGEE. The J segment lost 3 bases and the V segment lost 0 bases, leaving 4 bases of the junction unmatched. Here the CDR3 reads CASSVASGTFYNEQFF. The CDR3 DNA reads TGTGCCAGCAGCGTAGCTAGCGGGACGTTCTACAATGAGCAGTTCTTC.

The chain is built from TRBV9 and TRBJ2-7; 8 bases align to TRBD2. The germline V gene encodes CDR1 SGDLS and CDR2 YYNGEE. The CDR3 is made up of 14 amino acids. Trimming at V came to 1 base and at J to 2 bases, leaving 2 bases not matched to a gene. Here the CDR3 DNA reads TGTGCCAGCAGCGTACGAGCGGGAGCCTACGAGCAGTACTTC. Its translation is CASSVRAGAYEQYF.

The V call is TRBV5-1, the J call TRBJ1-2; TRBD1 might be the D (6 bases). From germline, CDR1 is SGHRS and CDR2 YFSETQ. V was shortened by 4 bases and J by 1 base, with 11 bases between the two germline ends. The CDR3 is 14 amino acids. CDR3 sequence (DNA): TGCGCCAGCAGCCCTACAGGGTATAACTATGGCTACACCTTC. Translation gives CASSPTGYNYGYTF.

This sequence joins TRBV19 and TRBJ1-5; 7 positions match TRBD1. Losses at the gene ends were 5 bases for V and 7 bases for J; bases not matched to a gene: 8. The length of the CDR3 is 14 residues. Germline loops: CDR1 LNHDA, CDR2 SQIVND (reference sequence). CDR3 loop: CASSFLQGYQPQHF. CDR3 sequence (DNA): TGTGCCAGTAGTTTTCTACAGGGGTACCAGCCCCAGCATTTT.